The table lists the clone carrying this T cell receptor beta chain with a few counts. Its antigen is as yet unknown. Germline lookup yields CDR1 SGHRS and CDR2 YFSETQ. The CDR3 contains 14 residues. Trimming cost V 10 bases and J 0 bases, with 17 bases left between them. The data derive from a study of blood T cells in healthy people across ages. Isolation of PBMCs gave at least 7 million cells per sample. Study-level findings and limits: Lack of knowledge of donor CMV status possibly confounded expanded clonotype changes. A strong correlation was found between TCR beta diversity and the percentage of naive T cells.

Primed by a sample-barcoded 5' primer and a J-beta primer mix, a second PCR proceeded for roughly 7 to 11 cycles. TCRdb processed the 5' RACE reads anew with MiXCR; each CDR3 protein has one entry. This table has around 1,600,000 distinct CDR3 sequences, roughly 43% appearing once. Sample: blood. The sequence was obtained from a woman under 30 in good health. The chain couples TRBV5-1 to TRBJ2-7; possibly TRBD1 for D (5 bases). The DNA of the CDR3 is TGCGCCCGCCTAGACTTGACAGACTCCTACGAGCAGTACTTC. Its translation is CARLDLTDSYEQYF.